The sequence of this T cell receptor beta chain was determined in a study of T cells in Graves' hyperthyroidism and ophthalmopathy. Germline V gene data show CDR1 as SGDLS and CDR2 as YYNGEE. The V end lost 0 bases, the J end lost 11 bases, and 6 bases lay between the germline ends. The CDR3 extends over 12 amino acids. Graves' hyperthyroidism qualified as stable when ophthalmopathy did not progress within 18 months. The investigators amplified TCR beta CDR3 regions from RNA transcripts. Researchers ran a first-round RT-PCR on the TCR CDR3 using the HTBI primer set. MiXCR, applied by TCRdb to the multiplex PCR reads, yields one record per CDR3 protein. The sample yields 530,000 or so distinct CDR3 sequences, about 43% seen once.

Sequencing input: peripheral blood or thyroid tissue (not recorded which). The receptor's source is a woman in her late teens or twenties with Graves' hyperthyroidism. The chain joins TRBV9 to TRBJ1-6, with D hard to call. Here the CDR3 DNA reads TGTGCCAGCAGCGTAGGAAGGACACCCCTCCACTTT. This gives the protein CASSVGRTPLHF.